What follows is one TCR beta chain and its context. The antigen is unknown. The germline CDR1 and CDR2 sequences are MGHDK and SYGVNS. The CDR3 is 14 amino acids. V lost 5 bases and J lost 1, with 11 bases in between. The data were taken from a study of cytomegalovirus exposure and HLA in healthy donors. Notes on the study in general: Investigators reported 164 TCR beta chains as tied to cytomegalovirus.

Clones were sequenced by immunoSEQ multiplex PCR, and TCRdb holds only the in-frame ones, with some missing. Among 150,000 to 200,000 clones listed, around 82% were seen once. The source of this sequence is a man aged 30 to 45 in good health and CMV-seropositive. V usage is TRBV25-1 and J usage is TRBJ1-2; no firm D call. The sequencing sample was made of PBMCs. This CDR3 is CASSPDGSNYGYTF. CDR3 coding DNA: TGTGCCAGCAGTCCAGACGGGAGTAACTATGGCTACACCTTC.